Below, 29 T cell receptor beta chains from the same sample are listed, as sequenced in a study of control samples from healthy donors and cancer patients. Here immunoSEQ multiplex PCR was the method, and the copy in TCRdb shows in-frame clones only, minus some. The sample has around 58,000 clones; 90% to 97% are singletons. Source material: blood. Every receptor here comes from a woman aged 18-29 years in good health.

The CDR3 is CASSPWGAGNYGYTF. The CDR3 DNA reads TGTGCCAGCTCACCATGGGGGGCAGGAAACTATGGCTACACCTTC. The V and J genes are TRBV18 and TRBJ1-2, with D perhaps TRBD1 (6 bases). CDR1 is KGHSH, CDR2 LQKENI, per germline. The length of the CDR3 is 15 residues. Trimming stripped 2 bases from V and 2 bases from J, with 12 bases between.

CDR3 loop: CAISDEDRDYEQYF. In DNA, the CDR3 is TGTGCCATCAGTGACGAGGACAGGGACTACGAGCAGTACTTC. The V and J genes are TRBV10-3 and TRBJ2-7, with TRBD1 matching 8 bases. V dropped 3 bases and J dropped 3; count of bases not matched to a gene: 4. The germline CDR1 and CDR2 sequences are ENHRY and SYGVKD. CDR3 length: 14 residues.

The chain is built from TRBV27 and TRBJ2-1, with 9 positions matching TRBD2. The V and J ends lost 2 bases and 2 bases, in that order; junction bases with no gene match: 10. Germline V gene lookup returns CDR1 MNHEY and CDR2 SMNVEV (reference sequence). The CDR3 is made up of 18 amino acids. CDR3 in amino acids: CASSLAGGLGMAYNEQFF. The CDR3 bases are TGTGCCAGCAGTTTAGCGGGGGGGCTGGGAATGGCCTACAATGAGCAGTTCTTC.

The rearrangement uses TRBV18 and TRBJ2-7; no firm D call. Trimming shortened V by 3 bases and J by 5 bases, and 8 bases separated the two germline ends. Germline CDR1 and CDR2: KGHSH and LQKENI. The CDR3 runs to 12 residues. CDR3 amino acids: CASSPVIDEQYF. CDR3 bases: TGTGCCAGCTCACCGGTGATCGACGAGCAGTACTTC.

This chain connects TRBV10-3 to TRBJ1-1; no reliable D call. The CDR3 is 12 residues long. Germline CDR1 reads ENHRY; CDR2 reads SYGVKD. V lost 2 bases to trimming and J lost 5 bases, with 6 bases between them. The CDR3 nucleotides read TGTGCCATCAGTGAGCGGGGTACTGAAGCTTTCTTT. Its protein is CAISERGTEAFF.

CDR3: CASSYQTGGHEQYF. As DNA, the CDR3 is TGTGCCAGCAGTTATCAGACAGGGGGCCACGAGCAGTACTTC. The V call is TRBV6-5, the J call TRBJ2-7, with TRBD1 identical over 10 bases. Germline lookup yields CDR1 MNHEY and CDR2 SVGAGI. V was pared by 3 bases and J by 5 bases, with 4 bases of the junction left unmatched. The CDR3 runs 14 residues.

In its sample, this clone was seen once. The V and J genes are TRBV10-2 and TRBJ1-1; TRBD1 might be the D (5 bases). CDR1 WSHSY and CDR2 SAAADI come from the germline V gene. The length of the CDR3 is 13 residues. V was pared by 6 bases and J by 6 bases, with 14 bases between. The CDR3 DNA reads as TGCGCCAGCAGGAGTCTGGGGACCCCTGAAGCTTTCTTT. This sequence encodes CASRSLGTPEAFF.

The chain uses TRBV6-5 and TRBJ1-1, with D perhaps matching TRBD1 (5 bases). The CDR3 spans 13 residues. V dropped 8 bases and J dropped 4 bases, with 14 bases sitting between them. From germline, CDR1 is MNHEY and CDR2 SVGAGI. CDR3 protein: CASGRGETTEAFF. The CDR3 nucleotides are TGTGCCAGCGGGAGGGGAGAGACCACTGAAGCTTTCTTT.

This clone was recorded once. The CDR3 bases are TGTGCCAGCAGCTTAGAAGCGGGGTCCTCCTACGAGCAGTACTTC. Translated, it gives CASSLEAGSSYEQYF. The gene calls are TRBV5-4 and TRBJ2-7; 7 bases agree with TRBD2. The junction had 5 bases not matched to a gene; V was cut back by 2 bases and J by 0 bases. In germline, CDR1 is SGHNT, CDR2 YYREEE (reference sequence). The CDR3 runs to 15 residues.

The chain is built from TRBV7-9 and TRBJ2-3; D not resolved. Germline CDR1 and CDR2: SEHNR and FQNEAQ (reference sequence). Trimming took 0 bases from V and 1 from J, leaving 11 bases between them. The CDR3 extends over 16 amino acids. The CDR3 region is CASSLAGTMGTDTQYF. The CDR3 DNA follows: TGTGCCAGCAGCTTAGCGGGTACCATGGGCACAGATACGCAGTATTTT.

This sequence joins TRBV14 and TRBJ1-2; TRBD1 matches at 7 bases. The CDR3 sequence is 13 residues long. The V and J ends lost 6 bases and 6 bases, in that order; junction bases with no gene match: 7. Germline-derived CDR1 and CDR2 are SGHDN and FVKESK. In DNA, the CDR3 is TGTGCCAGCAGACCAACAGGGGAGGATGGCTACACCTTC. Protein product: CASRPTGEDGYTF.

The rearrangement links TRBV19 to TRBJ2-1, with D maybe TRBD1 (6 bases). Germline values: CDR1 LNHDA, CDR2 SQIVND (reference sequence). This CDR3 is 13 amino acids long. V shed 8 bases and J shed 2 bases, with 10 bases lying between them. DNA for the CDR3: TGTGCCAGTGGGGCAGGGGCCTACAATGAGCAGTTCTTC. Translation gives CASGAGAYNEQFF.

The chain carries TRBV2 and TRBJ2-7, with 9 bases fitting TRBD2. V shed 2 bases, J shed 2 bases, and the junction held 4 bases outside the gene matches. The CDR3 is 15 amino acids. CDR1 and CDR2 (germline): SNHLY, FYNNEI. The CDR3 DNA reads TGTGCCAGCAGTGAAACGGCTAGCGGGGCCTACGAGCAGTACTTC. Translated: CASSETASGAYEQYF.

This clone came up once. The chain carries TRBV12-5 and TRBJ1-1, with a weak D call TRBD1 (6 bases). Trimming removed 3 bases at V and 7 bases at J, with 27 bases between. This CDR3 comprises 18 residues. Germline loops: CDR1 LGHNT, CDR2 FRNRAP. The CDR3 here is CASGFLVHPGAGGGEAFF. The CDR3 DNA reads TGTGCTAGTGGTTTCCTAGTCCACCCGGGGGCCGGGGGGGGTGAAGCTTTCTTT. The variable domain in full, completed from reference TRBV12-5 and TRBJ1-1, reads DARVTQTPRHKVTEMGQEVTMRCQPILGHNTVFWYRQTMMQGLELLAYFRNRAPLDDSGMPKDRFSAEMPDATLATLKIQPSEPRDSAVYFCASGFLVHPGAGGGEAFFGQGTRLTVV.

V and J are TRBV12-3 or TRBV12-4 and TRBJ1-1; D is uncertain. V lost 6 bases to trimming and J lost 0 bases, with 8 bases between them. The CDR3 has 13 amino acids. In DNA form, the CDR3 reads TGTGCCAGCAGGGACGGGATGAACACTGAAGCTTTCTTT. Encoded protein: CASRDGMNTEAFF.

The V call is TRBV6-5, the J call TRBJ1-4; 8 bases agree with TRBD1. V was clipped by 7 bases and J by 4 bases; unmatched bases: 5. The CDR3 has 14 residues. Germline CDR1 is MNHEY and CDR2 is SVGAGI. This chain's CDR3 is CASITGGGNEKLFF. CDR3 coding DNA: TGTGCCAGCATCACAGGGGGAGGTAATGAAAAACTGTTTTTT.

CDR3 sequence: CASSSIGTGDGEAFF. In DNA form, the CDR3 reads TGTGCCAGCAGCAGTATTGGGACAGGCGACGGTGAAGCTTTCTTT. The V gene is TRBV13, the J gene TRBJ1-1, with 8 nucleotides matching TRBD1. The CDR3 is made up of 15 amino acids. Germline CDR1 reads PRHDT; CDR2 reads FYEKMQ (reference sequence). J gave up 7 bases and V 5 bases, and 12 bases lay outside the gene matches.

The gene calls are TRBV19 and TRBJ1-4, with D perhaps matching TRBD1 (6 bases). The germline gives CDR1 LNHDA, CDR2 SQIVND (reference sequence). This CDR3 spans 12 amino acids. V was pared by 3 bases and J by 10 bases, with 9 bases between. CDR3 sequence reads: CASSIKGGKLFF. CDR3 nucleotide sequence: TGTGCCAGTAGTATTAAGGGGGGAAAACTGTTTTTT.

This chain connects TRBV5-4 to TRBJ1-1, with D possibly TRBD1 on 5 matching bases. Germline V CDR1 and CDR2: SGHNT, YYREEE (reference sequence). The CDR3 runs to 13 residues. The V and J ends lost 2 bases and 1 base respectively, with 6 bases between them. The CDR3 DNA reads as TGTGCCAGCAGCTTAGACAGGAACACTGAAGCTTTCTTT. The encoded protein is CASSLDRNTEAFF.

The chain employs TRBV27 and TRBJ2-7; 9 bases fit TRBD1. The CDR3 loop spans 15 amino acids. Germline V lookup: CDR1 MNHEY, CDR2 SMNVEV (reference sequence). V lost 4 bases, J lost 3 bases, and 7 bases stayed unmatched. The CDR3 reads CASSWGAGQGYEQYF. CDR3 DNA: TGTGCCAGCAGTTGGGGTGCGGGACAGGGCTACGAGCAGTACTTC.

The CDR3 protein is CASSRTHGRQPQHF. CDR3 DNA: TGTGCCAGCAGCAGGACCCACGGGAGGCAGCCCCAGCATTTT. The chain recombines TRBV5-6 with TRBJ1-5; D remains ambiguous. This CDR3 comprises 14 residues. Trimming removed 4 bases at V and 7 bases at J, with 15 bases between. The germline V gene has CDR1 SGHDT and CDR2 YYEEEE.

The CDR3: CASSQRNEQFF. CDR3 DNA: TGCGCCAGCAGCCAGAGGAATGAGCAGTTCTTC. The chain couples TRBV4-1 to TRBJ2-1; D remains ambiguous. This CDR3 contains 11 residues. The germline V gene has CDR1 MGHRA and CDR2 YSYEKL. Deletions cut 3 bases from V and 7 bases from J, with 4 bases between.

The chain combines TRBV19 with TRBJ2-1; no reliable D call. The CDR3 contains 16 residues. Germline CDR1 and CDR2: LNHDA and SQIVND (reference sequence). V was shortened by 7 bases and J by 4 bases, with 20 bases between the two germline ends. CDR3 sequence (DNA): TGTGCCAGTAACAATGGTGGTTTTAGTCCATACAATGAGCAGTTCTTC. This gives the protein CASNNGGFSPYNEQFF.

The chain uses TRBV2 and TRBJ2-7; the match to TRBD1 covers 7 bases. V lost 0 bases and J lost 0; bases outside the gene matches: 5. Germline V gene lookup returns CDR1 SNHLY and CDR2 FYNNEI. The CDR3 is 16 residues long. In DNA form, the CDR3 reads TGTGCCAGCAGTGAAGCGGTCCAGGGGGTCTCCTACGAGCAGTACTTC. Its protein is CASSEAVQGVSYEQYF. Complete variable domain (other parts from reference TRBV2 and TRBJ2-7): EPEVTQTPSHQVTQMGQEVILRCVPISNHLYFYWYRQILGQKVEFLVSFYNNEISEKSEIFDDQFSVERPDGSNFTLKIRSTKLEDSAMYFCASSEAVQGVSYEQYFGPGTRLTVT.

In this sample, this clone turned up a few times. The CDR3 region has the DNA TGTGCCAGCAGTCTCTCGGGGACCCAACGCACTGAAGCTTTCTTT. Translating gives CASSLSGTQRTEAFF. This sequence joins TRBV27 and TRBJ1-1; a weak D match, TRBD1 (5 bases). Per germline, CDR1 MNHEY and CDR2 SMNVEV (reference sequence). V lost 5 bases and J 4 bases, leaving 17 bases between the germline ends. The length of the CDR3 is 15 residues.

The chain couples TRBV7-9 to TRBJ1-2; D not certain. This CDR3 region has 15 residues. Germline CDR1 SEHNR, CDR2 FQNEAQ (reference sequence). Trimming cost V 7 bases and J 8 bases, with 23 bases left between them. The CDR3 coding sequence is TGTGCCAGCACCCGAGGAGAGGCTGCCCTAGGGGGCTACACCTTC. Its protein product is CASTRGEAALGGYTF.

This chain links TRBV20-1 with TRBJ2-3; D not resolved. The V gene's germline CDR1 is DFQATT and CDR2 SNEGSKA (reference sequence). The CDR3 is made up of 10 amino acids. V lost 5 bases, J lost 4 bases, and 4 bases lay in between. The CDR3 is CSASPDTQYF. CDR3 DNA: TGCAGTGCTTCCCCAGATACGCAGTATTTT.

The chain uses TRBV4-1 and TRBJ2-7; D is possibly TRBD1 or TRBD2 (5 bases each). Germline V gives CDR1 MGHRA, CDR2 YSYEKL. This CDR3 spans 14 amino acids. V lost 4 bases to trimming and J lost 2 bases, with 12 bases between them. The CDR3 here is CASSLGTGTYEQYF. The CDR3 bases are TGCGCCAGCAGCCTAGGGACGGGGACCTACGAGCAGTACTTC.

The chain recombines TRBV28 with TRBJ2-1, with TRBD1 identical over 9 bases. V was clipped by 2 bases and J by 8 bases; unmatched bases: 7. Germline CDR1 is MDHEN and CDR2 is SYDVKM. The CDR3 totals 15 residues. CDR3 sequence (DNA): TGTGCCAGCAGTTTAAAGGGGACAGGGAGGGATGAGCAGTTCTTC. Residues: CASSLKGTGRDEQFF.